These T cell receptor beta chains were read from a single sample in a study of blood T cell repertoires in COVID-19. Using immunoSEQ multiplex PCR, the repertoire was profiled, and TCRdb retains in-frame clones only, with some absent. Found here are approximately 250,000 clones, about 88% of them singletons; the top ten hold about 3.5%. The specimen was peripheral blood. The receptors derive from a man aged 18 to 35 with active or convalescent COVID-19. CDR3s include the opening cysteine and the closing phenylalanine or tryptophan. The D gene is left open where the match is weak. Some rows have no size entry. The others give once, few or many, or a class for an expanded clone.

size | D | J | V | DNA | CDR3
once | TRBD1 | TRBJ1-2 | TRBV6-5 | TGTGCCAGTGACCGGGACAGGGGTAGCTACACCTTC | CASDRDRGSYTF
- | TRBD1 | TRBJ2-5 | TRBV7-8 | TGTGCCAGCAGCTTTATGGGACAGGTAGAGACCCAGTACTTC | CASSFMGQVETQYF
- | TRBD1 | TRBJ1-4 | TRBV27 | TGTGCCAGCAGTTTCAGGGGGCGAAGGGAAAAACTGTTTTTT | CASSFRGRREKLFF
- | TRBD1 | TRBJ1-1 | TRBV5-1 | TGCGCCAGCACCACACCTGGACAGGACAACACTGAAGCTTTCTTT | CASTTPGQDNTEAFF
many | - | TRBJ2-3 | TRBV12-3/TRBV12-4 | TGTGCCAGCAGTCTTCCAGACACAGATACGCAGTATTTT | CASSLPDTDTQYF
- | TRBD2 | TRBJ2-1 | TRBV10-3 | TGTGCCATCGGATTAGCGGGGAGCTCCTACAATGAGCAGTTCTTC | CAIGLAGSSYNEQFF
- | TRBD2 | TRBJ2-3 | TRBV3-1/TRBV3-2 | TGTGCCAGCAGCCAACAGCGGGGGGGCCGTGCAGATACGCAGTATTTT | CASSQQRGGRADTQYF
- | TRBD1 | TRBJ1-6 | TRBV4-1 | TGCGCCAGCAGCCAAGATTGGGGCAGGGGGAATTCACCCCTCCACTTT | CASSQDWGRGNSPLHF
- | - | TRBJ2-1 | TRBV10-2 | TGCGCCAGCAGTGGGGGCGGGGTGGGAGTGTACAATGAGCAGTTCTTC | CASSGGGVGVYNEQFF
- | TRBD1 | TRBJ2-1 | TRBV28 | TGTGCCAGCAGTACGGGACAGATGAACAATGAGCAGTTCTTC | CASSTGQMNNEQFF
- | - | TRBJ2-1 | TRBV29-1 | TGCAGCGTCGACCGGGACATACCTCTGGGGAATGAGCAGTTCTTC | CSVDRDIPLGNEQFF
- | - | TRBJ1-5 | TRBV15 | TGTGCCACCAGCAGGGGGCAGGTCGTCGGGAGCAATCAGCCCCAGCATTTT | CATSRGQVVGSNQPQHF
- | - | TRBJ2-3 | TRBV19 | TGTGCCAGTAGAAGGGGGGGGGCAGATACGCAGTATTTT | CASRRGGADTQYF
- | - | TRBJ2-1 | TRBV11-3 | TGTGCCAGCAGCTCCCGGACAGAGAATGAGCAGTTCTTC | CASSSRTENEQFF
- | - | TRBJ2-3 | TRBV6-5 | TGTGCCAGCAGTTACGGGGACCCGCGGGGTACGCAGTATTTT | CASSYGDPRGTQYF
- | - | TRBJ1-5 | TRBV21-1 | TGTGCCGTTCCGGGACAGGGGGAAGGGTTGAGCAATCAGCCCCAGCATTTT | CAVPGQGEGLSNQPQHF